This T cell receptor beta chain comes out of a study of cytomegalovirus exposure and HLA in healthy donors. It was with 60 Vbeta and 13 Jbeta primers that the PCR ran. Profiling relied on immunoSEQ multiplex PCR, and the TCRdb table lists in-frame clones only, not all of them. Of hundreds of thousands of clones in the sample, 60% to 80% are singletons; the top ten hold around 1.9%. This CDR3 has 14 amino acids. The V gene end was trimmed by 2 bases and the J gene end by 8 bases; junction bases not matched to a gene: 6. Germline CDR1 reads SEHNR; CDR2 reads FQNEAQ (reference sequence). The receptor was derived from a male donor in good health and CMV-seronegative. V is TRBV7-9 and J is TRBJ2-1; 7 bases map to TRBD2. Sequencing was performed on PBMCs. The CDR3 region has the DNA TGTGCCAGCAGCTTATATCAGGGAGGGCATGAGCAGTTCTTC. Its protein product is CASSLYQGGHEQFF.